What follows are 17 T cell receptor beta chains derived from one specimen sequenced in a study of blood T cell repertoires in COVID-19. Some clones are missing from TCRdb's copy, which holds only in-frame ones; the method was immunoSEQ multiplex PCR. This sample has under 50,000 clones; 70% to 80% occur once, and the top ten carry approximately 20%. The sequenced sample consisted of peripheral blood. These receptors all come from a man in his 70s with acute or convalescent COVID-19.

The CDR3 region has the DNA TGTGCCAGCAGTCTACAGGGATTCGATGGCTACACCTTC. Amino acids: CASSLQGFDGYTF. This sequence joins TRBV7-6 and TRBJ1-2, with D perhaps matching TRBD1 (6 bases). Germline-derived CDR1 and CDR2 are SGHVS and FNYEAQ. The germline V and J ends were trimmed by 6 bases and 6 bases, with 14 bases remaining between them. This CDR3 is built from 13 residues.

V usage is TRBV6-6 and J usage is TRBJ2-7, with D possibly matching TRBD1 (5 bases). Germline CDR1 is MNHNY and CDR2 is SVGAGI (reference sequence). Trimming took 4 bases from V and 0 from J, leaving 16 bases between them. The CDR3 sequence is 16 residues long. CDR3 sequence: CASSSEQGFSSYEQYF. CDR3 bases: TGTGCCAGCAGTTCCGAGCAGGGCTTCAGCTCCTACGAGCAGTACTTC.

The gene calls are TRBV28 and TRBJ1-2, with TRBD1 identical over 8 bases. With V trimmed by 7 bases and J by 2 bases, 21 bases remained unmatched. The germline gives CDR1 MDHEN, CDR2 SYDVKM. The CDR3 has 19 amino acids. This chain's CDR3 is CASNPPPGTGINGNYGYTF. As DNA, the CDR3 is TGTGCCAGCAACCCTCCTCCGGGGACAGGAATAAACGGCAACTATGGCTACACCTTC.

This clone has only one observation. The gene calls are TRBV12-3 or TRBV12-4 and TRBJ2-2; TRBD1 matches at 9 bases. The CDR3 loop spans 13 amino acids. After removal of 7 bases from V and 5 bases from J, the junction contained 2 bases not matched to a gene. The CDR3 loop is CASNGQGTGELFF. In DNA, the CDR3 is TGTGCCAGCAACGGACAGGGGACCGGGGAGCTGTTTTTT.

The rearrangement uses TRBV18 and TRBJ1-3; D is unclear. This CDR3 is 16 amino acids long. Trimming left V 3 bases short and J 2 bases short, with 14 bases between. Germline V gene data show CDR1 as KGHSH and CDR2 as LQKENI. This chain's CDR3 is CASSPLGEYTGNTIYF. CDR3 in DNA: TGTGCCAGCTCACCGTTGGGCGAATATACTGGAAACACCATATATTTT. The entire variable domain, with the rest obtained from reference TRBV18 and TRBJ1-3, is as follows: NAGVMQNPRHLVRRRGQEARLRCSPMKGHSHVYWYRQLPEEGLKFMVYLQKENIIDESGMPKERFSAEFPKEGPSILRIQQVVRGDSAAYFCASSPLGEYTGNTIYFGEGSWLTVV.

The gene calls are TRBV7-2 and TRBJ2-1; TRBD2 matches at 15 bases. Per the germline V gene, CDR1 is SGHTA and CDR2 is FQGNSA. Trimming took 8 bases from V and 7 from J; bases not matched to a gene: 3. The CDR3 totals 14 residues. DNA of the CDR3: TGTGCCAGCCGGGGACTAGCGGGAGGAAATGAGCAGTTCTTC. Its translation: CASRGLAGGNEQFF.

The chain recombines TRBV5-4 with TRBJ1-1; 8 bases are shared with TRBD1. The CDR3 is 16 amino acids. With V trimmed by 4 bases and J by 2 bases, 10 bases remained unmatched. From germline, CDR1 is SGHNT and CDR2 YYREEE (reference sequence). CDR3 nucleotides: TGTGCCAGCAGCGACTCGACAGGGGCGGGAAACACTGAAGCTTTCTTT. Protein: CASSDSTGAGNTEAFF.

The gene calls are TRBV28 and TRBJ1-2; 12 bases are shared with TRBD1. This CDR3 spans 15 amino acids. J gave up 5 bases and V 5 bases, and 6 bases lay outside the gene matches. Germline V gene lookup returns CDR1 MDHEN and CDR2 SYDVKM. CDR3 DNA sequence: TGTGCCAGCAGTGTAGGGACAGGGGGCGCATATGGCTACACCTTC. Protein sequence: CASSVGTGGAYGYTF.

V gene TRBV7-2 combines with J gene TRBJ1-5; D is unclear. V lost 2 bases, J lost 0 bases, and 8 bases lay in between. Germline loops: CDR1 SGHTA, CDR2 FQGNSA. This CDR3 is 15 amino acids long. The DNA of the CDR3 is TGTGCCAGCAGCTTAAGCCTATATAGCAATCAGCCCCAGCATTTT. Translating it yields CASSLSLYSNQPQHF.

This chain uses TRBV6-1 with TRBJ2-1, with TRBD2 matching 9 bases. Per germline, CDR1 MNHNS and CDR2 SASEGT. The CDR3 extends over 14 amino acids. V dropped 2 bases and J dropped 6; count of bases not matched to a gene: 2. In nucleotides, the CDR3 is TGTGCCAGCAGTGAAAGCGGGAGGCGCAATGAGCAGTTCTTC. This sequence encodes CASSESGRRNEQFF.

In DNA form, the CDR3 reads TGTGCCAGTAGTATAGAAGGGACAGGGTCGTACGAGCAGTACTTC. It specifies CASSIEGTGSYEQYF. The gene calls are TRBV19 and TRBJ2-7, with TRBD1 matching over 9 bases. Germline V gene data show CDR1 as LNHDA and CDR2 as SQIVND (reference sequence). CDR3 length: 15 residues. V shed 0 bases and J 4 bases; nucleotides not matched to a gene: 4.

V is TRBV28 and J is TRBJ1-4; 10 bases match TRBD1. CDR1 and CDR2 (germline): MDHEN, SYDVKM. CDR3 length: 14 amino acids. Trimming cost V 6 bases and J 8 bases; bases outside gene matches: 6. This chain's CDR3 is CASSLDRGREKLFF. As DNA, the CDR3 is TGTGCCAGCAGCCTAGACAGGGGGCGCGAAAAACTGTTTTTT.

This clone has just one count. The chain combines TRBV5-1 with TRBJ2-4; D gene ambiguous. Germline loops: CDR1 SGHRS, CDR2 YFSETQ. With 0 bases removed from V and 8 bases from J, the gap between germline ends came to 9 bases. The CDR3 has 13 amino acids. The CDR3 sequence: CASSLGAHDIQYF. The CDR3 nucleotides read TGCGCCAGCAGCTTGGGGGCGCATGACATTCAGTACTTC.

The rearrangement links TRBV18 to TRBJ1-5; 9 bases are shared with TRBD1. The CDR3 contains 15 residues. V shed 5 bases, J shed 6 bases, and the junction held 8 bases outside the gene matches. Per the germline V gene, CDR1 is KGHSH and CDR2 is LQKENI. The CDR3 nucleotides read TGTGCCAGCTCATCAGGGGGGACAGGGCCTCAGCCCCAGCATTTT. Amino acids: CASSSGGTGPQPQHF.

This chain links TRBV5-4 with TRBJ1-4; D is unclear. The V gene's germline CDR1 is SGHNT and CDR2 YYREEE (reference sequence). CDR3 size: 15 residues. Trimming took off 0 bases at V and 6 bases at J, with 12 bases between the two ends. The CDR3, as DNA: TGTGCCAGCAGCTTGGCGCCGCGGGCGGATGAAAAACTGTTTTTT. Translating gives CASSLAPRADEKLFF.

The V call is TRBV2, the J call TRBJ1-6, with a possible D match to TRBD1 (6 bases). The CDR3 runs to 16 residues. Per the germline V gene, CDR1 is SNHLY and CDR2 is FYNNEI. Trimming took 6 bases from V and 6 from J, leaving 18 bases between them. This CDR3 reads CASSGQLTASNSPLHF. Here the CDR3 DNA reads TGTGCCAGCAGCGGACAGCTTACAGCTTCTAATTCACCCCTCCACTTT.

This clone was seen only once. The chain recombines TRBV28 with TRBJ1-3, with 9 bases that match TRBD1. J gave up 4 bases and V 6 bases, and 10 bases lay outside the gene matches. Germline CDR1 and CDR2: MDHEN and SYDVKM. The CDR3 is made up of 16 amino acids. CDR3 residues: CASRLTSGTGGNTIYF. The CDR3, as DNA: TGTGCCAGCAGGTTGACCTCCGGGACAGGGGGAAACACCATATATTTT.